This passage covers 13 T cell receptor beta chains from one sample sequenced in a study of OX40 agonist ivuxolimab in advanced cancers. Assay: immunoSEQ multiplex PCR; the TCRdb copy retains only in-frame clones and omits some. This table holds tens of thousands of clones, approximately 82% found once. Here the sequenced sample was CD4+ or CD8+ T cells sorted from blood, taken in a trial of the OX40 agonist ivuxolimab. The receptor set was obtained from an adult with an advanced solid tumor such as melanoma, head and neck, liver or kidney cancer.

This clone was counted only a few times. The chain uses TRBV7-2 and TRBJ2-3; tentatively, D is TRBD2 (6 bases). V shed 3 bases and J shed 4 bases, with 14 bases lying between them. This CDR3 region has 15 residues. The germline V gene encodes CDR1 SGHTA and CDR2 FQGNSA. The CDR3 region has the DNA TGTGCCAGCAGCTTTGGCGGGGATAGGTCAGATACGCAGTATTTT. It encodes CASSFGGDRSDTQYF. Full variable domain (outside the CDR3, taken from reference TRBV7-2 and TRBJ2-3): GAGVSQSPSNKVTEKGKDVELRCDPISGHTALYWYRQSLGQGLEFLIYFQGNSAPDKSGLPSDRFSAERTGGSVSTLTIQRTQQEDSAVYLCASSFGGDRSDTQYFGPGTRLTVL.

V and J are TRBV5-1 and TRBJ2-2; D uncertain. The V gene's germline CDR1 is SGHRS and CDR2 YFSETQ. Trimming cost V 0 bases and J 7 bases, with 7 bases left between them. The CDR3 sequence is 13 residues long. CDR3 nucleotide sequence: TGCGCCAGCAGCTTGGTTGAGTACGGGGAGCTGTTTTTT. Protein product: CASSLVEYGELFF. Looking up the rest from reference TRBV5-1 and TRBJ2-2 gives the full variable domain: KAGVTQTPRYLIKTRGQQVTLSCSPISGHRSVSWYQQTPGQGLQFLFEYFSETQRNKGNFPGRFSGRQFSNSRSEMNVSTLELGDSALYLCASSLVEYGELFFGEGSRLTVL.

In DNA form, the CDR3 reads TGTGCCAGCGGTACAGGGGGTCCAACTAATGAAAAACTGTTTTTT. Translated, it gives CASGTGGPTNEKLFF. This chain joins TRBV5-4 and TRBJ1-4, with 8 positions matching TRBD1. V gave up 7 bases and J gave up 0 bases; unmatched junction bases: 5. CDR3 size: 15 residues. Germline assignment: CDR1 SGHNT and CDR2 YYREEE (reference sequence).

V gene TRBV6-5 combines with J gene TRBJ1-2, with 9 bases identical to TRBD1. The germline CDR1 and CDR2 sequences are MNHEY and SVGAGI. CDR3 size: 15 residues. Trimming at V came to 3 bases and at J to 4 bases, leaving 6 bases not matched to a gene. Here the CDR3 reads CASSYTGGLGYGYTF. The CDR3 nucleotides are TGTGCCAGCAGTTATACAGGGGGCCTGGGCTATGGCTACACCTTC.

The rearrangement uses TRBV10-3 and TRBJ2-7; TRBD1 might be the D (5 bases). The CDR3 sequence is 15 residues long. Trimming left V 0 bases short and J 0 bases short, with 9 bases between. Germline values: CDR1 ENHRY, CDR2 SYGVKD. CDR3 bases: TGTGCCATCAGTGAGTCGACAGTAAACTCCTACGAGCAGTACTTC. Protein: CAISESTVNSYEQYF.

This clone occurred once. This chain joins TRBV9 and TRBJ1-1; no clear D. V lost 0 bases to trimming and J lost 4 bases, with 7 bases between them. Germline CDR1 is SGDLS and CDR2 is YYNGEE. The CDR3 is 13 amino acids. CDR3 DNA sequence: TGTGCCAGCAGCGTAGTACCGGGCACTGAAGCTTTCTTT. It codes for CASSVVPGTEAFF.

In nucleotides, the CDR3 is TGTGCCAGCAGCTTAGGGGCCAGCGCCGTTTACAGTACGCAGTATTTT. Its protein product is CASSLGASAVYSTQYF. The chain joins TRBV7-2 to TRBJ2-3, with D unresolved. CDR3 length: 16 residues. V was clipped by 1 base and J by 8 bases, with 19 bases between them. CDR1 SGHTA and CDR2 FQGNSA come from the germline V gene.

The CDR3 nucleotides are TGCGCCAGCAGCTTGGGGGACAGGGGATCCGAGCAGTACTTC. It codes for CASSLGDRGSEQYF. The chain joins TRBV5-1 to TRBJ2-7; TRBD1 matches at 10 bases. The V gene end was trimmed by 0 bases and the J gene end by 6 bases; junction bases not matched to a gene: 3. The CDR3 consists of 14 residues. Germline CDR1 reads SGHRS; CDR2 reads YFSETQ.

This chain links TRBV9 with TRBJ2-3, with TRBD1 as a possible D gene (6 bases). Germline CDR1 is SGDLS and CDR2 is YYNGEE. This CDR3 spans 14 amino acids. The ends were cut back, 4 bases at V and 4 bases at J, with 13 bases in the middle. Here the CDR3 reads CASSSPKGADTQYF. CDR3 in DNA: TGTGCCAGCAGCTCCCCAAAGGGGGCAGATACGCAGTATTTT.

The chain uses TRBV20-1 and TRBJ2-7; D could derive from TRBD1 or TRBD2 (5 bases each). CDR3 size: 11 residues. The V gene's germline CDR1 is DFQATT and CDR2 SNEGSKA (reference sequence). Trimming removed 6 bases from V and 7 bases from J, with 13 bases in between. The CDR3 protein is CSAGVLGEQYF. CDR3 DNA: TGCAGTGCGGGGGTACTGGGTGAGCAGTACTTC.

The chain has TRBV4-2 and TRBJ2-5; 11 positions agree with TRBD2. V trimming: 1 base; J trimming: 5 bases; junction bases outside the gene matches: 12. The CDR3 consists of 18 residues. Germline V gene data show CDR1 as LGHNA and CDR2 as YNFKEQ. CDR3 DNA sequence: TGTGCCAGCAGCCAAGTCGAGCTAGCGGGGGGTTTTTATGAGACCCAGTACTTC. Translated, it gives CASSQVELAGGFYETQYF.

The CDR3 nucleotides are TGTGCCAGCAGCTTAGGCCCCCTTAGCGGGGGCACAGATACGCAGTATTTT. Translated, it gives CASSLGPLSGGTDTQYF. The rearrangement uses TRBV5-4 and TRBJ2-3, with TRBD2 matching over 8 bases. Germline V gene sequence: CDR1 SGHNT, CDR2 YYREEE (reference sequence). After removal of 2 bases from V and 1 base from J, the junction contained 9 bases not matched to a gene. The CDR3 is made up of 17 amino acids.

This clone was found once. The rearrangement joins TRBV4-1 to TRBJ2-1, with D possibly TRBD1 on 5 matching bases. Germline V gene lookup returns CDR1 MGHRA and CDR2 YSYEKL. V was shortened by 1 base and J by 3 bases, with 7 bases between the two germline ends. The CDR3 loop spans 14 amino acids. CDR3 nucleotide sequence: TGCGCCAGCAGCCAAGGACAGAGCTACAATGAGCAGTTCTTC. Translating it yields CASSQGQSYNEQFF.